This TCR beta chain was recorded in a study of shared clonotypes between healthy human individuals. Across the whole study: Contributing individuals were two females and a few males aged 18 to 49. Findings and limits, study-wide: Sharing across four donors was seen in roughly 5.2% of naive CD4 clonotypes. Clonotype sharing among donors, it was expected, would be affected by sequencing depth.

As defined, naive CD8 cells were CD45RO-negative and positively selected for CCR7, with terminally differentiated effector memory CD45RA+ cells excluded. Among the donors, all were Caucasian adults who lived in Nashville, Tennessee. Note on this clone: Its cognate antigen is unknown.

TCRdb's copy holds only in-frame clones and misses some; the assay was immunoSEQ multiplex PCR. The sample lists over 2 million clones, approximately 94% occurring once. Germline CDR1 is LNHDA and CDR2 is SQIVND (reference sequence). Trimming left V 7 bases short and J 3 bases short, with 15 bases between. CDR3 length: 14 residues. What was sequenced was naive CD8+ T cells sorted from blood. This clonotype was obtained from a young man in good health. This chain joins TRBV19 and TRBJ1-1; tentatively, D is TRBD1 (5 bases). For the CDR3, the DNA is TGTGCCAGTATGTGGACGGAGGGGTACACTGAAGCTTTCTTT. It is translated as CASMWTEGYTEAFF.